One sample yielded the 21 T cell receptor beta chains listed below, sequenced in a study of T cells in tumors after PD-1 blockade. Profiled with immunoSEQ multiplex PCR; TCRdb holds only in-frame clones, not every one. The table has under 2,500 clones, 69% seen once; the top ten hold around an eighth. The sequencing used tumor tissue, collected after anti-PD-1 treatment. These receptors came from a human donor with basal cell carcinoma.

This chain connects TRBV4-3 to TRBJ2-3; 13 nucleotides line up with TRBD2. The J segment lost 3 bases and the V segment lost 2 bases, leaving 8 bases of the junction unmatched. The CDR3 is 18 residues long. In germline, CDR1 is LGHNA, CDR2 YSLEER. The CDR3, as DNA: TGCGCCAGCAGCCAAAATCCGGGACTAGCGGGGAGGACAGATACGCAGTATTTT. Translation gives CASSQNPGLAGRTDTQYF.

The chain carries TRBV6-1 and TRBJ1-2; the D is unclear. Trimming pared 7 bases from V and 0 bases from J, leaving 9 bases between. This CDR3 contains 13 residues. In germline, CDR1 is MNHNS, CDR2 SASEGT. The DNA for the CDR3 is TGTGCCAGCACCCATGACGCTAACTATGGCTACACCTTC. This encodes CASTHDANYGYTF.

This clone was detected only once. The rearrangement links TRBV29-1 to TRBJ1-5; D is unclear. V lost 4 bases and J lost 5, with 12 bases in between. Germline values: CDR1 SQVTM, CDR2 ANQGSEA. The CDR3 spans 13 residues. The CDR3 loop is CSVAREQDQPQHF. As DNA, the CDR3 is TGCAGCGTTGCTCGGGAGCAGGATCAGCCCCAGCATTTT.

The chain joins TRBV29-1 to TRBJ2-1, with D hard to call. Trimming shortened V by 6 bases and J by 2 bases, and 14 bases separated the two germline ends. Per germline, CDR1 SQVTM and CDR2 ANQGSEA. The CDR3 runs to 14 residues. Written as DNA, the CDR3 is TGCAGCGTGACCGTAGACGGTACCTACAATGAGCAGTTCTTC. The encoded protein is CSVTVDGTYNEQFF.

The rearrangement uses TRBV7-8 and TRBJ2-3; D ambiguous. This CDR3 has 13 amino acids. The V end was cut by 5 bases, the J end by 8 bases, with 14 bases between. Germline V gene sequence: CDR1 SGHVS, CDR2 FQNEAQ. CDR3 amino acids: CASSPRTPPTQYF. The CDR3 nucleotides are TGTGCCAGCAGCCCTCGGACCCCCCCTACGCAGTATTTT.

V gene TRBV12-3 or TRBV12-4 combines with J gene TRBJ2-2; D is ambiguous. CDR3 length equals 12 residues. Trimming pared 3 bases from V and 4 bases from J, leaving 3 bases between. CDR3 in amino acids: CASSFGTGELFF. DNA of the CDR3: TGTGCCAGCAGTTTTGGCACCGGGGAGCTGTTTTTT.

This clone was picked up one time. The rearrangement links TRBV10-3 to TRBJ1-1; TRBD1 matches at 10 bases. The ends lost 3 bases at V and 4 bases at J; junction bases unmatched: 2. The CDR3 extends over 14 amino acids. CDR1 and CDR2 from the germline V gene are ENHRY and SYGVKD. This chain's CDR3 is CAISDRTGGTEAFF. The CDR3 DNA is TGTGCCATCAGTGATAGGACAGGGGGCACTGAAGCTTTCTTT.

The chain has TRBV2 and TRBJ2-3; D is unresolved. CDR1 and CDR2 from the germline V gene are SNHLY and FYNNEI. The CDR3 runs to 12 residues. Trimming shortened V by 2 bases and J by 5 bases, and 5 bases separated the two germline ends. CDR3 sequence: CASSESEDTQYF. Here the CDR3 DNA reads TGTGCCAGCAGTGAAAGTGAAGATACGCAGTATTTT.

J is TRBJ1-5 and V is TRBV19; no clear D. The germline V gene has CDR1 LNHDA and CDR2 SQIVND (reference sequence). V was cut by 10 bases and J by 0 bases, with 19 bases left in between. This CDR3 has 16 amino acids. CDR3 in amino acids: CATHYRGDYSNQPQHF. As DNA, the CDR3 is TGTGCCACGCACTACCGGGGTGACTATAGCAATCAGCCCCAGCATTTT.

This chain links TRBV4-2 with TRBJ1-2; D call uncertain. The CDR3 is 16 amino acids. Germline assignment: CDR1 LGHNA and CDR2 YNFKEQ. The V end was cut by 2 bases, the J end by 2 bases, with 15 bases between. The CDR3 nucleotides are TGTGCCAGCAGCCAAAGAGGTTCAGTTCTCAACTATGGCTACACCTTC. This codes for CASSQRGSVLNYGYTF.

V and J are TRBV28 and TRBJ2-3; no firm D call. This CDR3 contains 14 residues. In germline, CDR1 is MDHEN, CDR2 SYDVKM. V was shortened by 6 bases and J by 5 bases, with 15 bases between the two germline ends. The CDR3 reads CASSPTGSRDTQYF. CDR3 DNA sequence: TGTGCCAGCAGCCCTACTGGGTCCCGAGATACGCAGTATTTT.

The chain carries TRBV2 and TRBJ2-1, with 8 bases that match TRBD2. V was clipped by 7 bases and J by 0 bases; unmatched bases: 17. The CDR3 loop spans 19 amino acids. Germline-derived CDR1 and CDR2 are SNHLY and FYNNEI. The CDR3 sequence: CASNPGGLAGPSSYNEQFF. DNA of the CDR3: TGTGCCAGCAATCCTGGAGGCCTAGCGGGTCCAAGCTCCTACAATGAGCAGTTCTTC.

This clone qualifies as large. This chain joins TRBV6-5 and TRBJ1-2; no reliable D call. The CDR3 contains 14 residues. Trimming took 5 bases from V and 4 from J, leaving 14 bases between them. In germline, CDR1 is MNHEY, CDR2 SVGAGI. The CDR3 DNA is TGTGCCAGCAGTAACGGGCCGAACTCCTATGGCTACACCTTC. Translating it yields CASSNGPNSYGYTF.

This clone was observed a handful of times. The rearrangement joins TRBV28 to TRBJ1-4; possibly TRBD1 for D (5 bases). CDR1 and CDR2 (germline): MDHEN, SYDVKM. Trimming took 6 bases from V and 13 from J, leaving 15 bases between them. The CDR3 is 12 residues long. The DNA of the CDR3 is TGTGCCAGCAGCACCGGGACGAGTCGACTGTTTTTT. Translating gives CASSTGTSRLFF.

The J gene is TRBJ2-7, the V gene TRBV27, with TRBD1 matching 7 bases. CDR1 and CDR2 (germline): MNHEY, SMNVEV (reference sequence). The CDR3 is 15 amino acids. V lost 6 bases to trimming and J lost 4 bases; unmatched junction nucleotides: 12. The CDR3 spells CASRRDGTELYEQYF. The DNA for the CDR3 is TGTGCCAGCAGGAGGGATGGGACAGAACTGTACGAGCAGTACTTC.

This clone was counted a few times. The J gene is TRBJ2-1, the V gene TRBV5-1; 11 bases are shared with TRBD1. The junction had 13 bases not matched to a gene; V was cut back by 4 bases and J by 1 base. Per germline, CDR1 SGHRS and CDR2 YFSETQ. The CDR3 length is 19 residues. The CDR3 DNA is TGCGCCAGCAGCATAGGGACAGGGGGATCCATGAGTTCCTACAATGAGCAGTTCTTC. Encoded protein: CASSIGTGGSMSSYNEQFF.

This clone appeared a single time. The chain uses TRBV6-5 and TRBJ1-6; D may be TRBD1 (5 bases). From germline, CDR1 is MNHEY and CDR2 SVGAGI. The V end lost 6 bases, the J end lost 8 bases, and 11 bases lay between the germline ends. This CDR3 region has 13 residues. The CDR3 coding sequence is TGTGCCAGCAGGACAGTGGGCGATTCACCCCTCCACTTT. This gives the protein CASRTVGDSPLHF.

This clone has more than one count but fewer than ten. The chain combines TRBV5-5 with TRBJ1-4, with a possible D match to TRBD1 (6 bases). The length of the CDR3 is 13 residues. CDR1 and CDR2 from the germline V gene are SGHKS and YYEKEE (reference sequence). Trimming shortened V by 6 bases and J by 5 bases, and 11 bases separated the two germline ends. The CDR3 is CASMTGLNEKLFF. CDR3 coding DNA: TGTGCCAGCATGACAGGACTAAATGAAAAACTGTTTTTT.

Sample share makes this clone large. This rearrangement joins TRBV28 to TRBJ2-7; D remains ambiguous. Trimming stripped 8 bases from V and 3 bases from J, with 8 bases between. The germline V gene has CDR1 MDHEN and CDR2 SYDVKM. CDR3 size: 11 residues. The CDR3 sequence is CASSLIYEQYF. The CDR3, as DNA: TGTGCCAGCTCCCTTATCTACGAGCAGTACTTC.

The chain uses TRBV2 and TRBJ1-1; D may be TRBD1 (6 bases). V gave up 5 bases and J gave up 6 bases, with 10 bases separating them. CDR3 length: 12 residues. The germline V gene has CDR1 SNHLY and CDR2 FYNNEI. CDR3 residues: CASSPTGPEAFF. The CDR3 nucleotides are TGTGCCAGCAGTCCAACAGGGCCTGAAGCTTTCTTT.

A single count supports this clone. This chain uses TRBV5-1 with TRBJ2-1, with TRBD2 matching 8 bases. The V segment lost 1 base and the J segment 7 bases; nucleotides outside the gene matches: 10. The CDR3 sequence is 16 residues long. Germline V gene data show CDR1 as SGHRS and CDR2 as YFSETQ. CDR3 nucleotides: TGCGCCAGCAGCTTGTCCCCTAGCGGGCGTGGGAATGAGCAGTTCTTC. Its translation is CASSLSPSGRGNEQFF.